Listed below are T cell receptor beta chains from one sample, sequenced in a study of metastatic and nonmetastatic thyroid tumors. TCRdb used MiXCR to call clones anew from the PCR reads. The data show about 35,000 clones, with around 33% seen just once and about 15% held by the top ten. Sequencing was done on a sample of tumor tissue. These receptors were collected from a female donor with papillary thyroid cancer or a benign thyroid nodule (not recorded which). Some clones in this sample may be carry-over from other donors' samples. Both conserved end residues are part of each CDR3. Each record gives: D gene, clone size, V gene, J gene, CDR3 DNA, CDR3 protein. D genes are given only for firm matches. For some rows the clone size is stated as once, few or many, or as a class when expanded; others skip it.

d_gene: -
abundance: few
v_gene: TRBV28
j_gene: TRBJ1-3
CDR3nt: TGTGCCAGCGGTGGATGGGCAGGCACCTCTGGAAACACCATATATTTT
CDR3aa: CASGGWAGTSGNTIYF

d_gene: -
abundance: -
v_gene: TRBV30
j_gene: TRBJ2-7
CDR3nt: TGTGCCTGGAGTAAAGAGGTCTACGAGCAGTACTTC
CDR3aa: CAWSKEVYEQYF

d_gene: -
abundance: -
v_gene: TRBV5-1
j_gene: TRBJ1-2
CDR3nt: TGCGCCAGCAGCTGGAAAGAGACGGAGGCTAACTATGGCTACACCTTC
CDR3aa: CASSWKETEANYGYTF

d_gene: TRBD1
abundance: -
v_gene: TRBV6-1
j_gene: TRBJ1-2
CDR3nt: TGTGCCAGCAGGGGACAGGGCTCTAACTATGGCTACACCTTC
CDR3aa: CASRGQGSNYGYTF

d_gene: TRBD1
abundance: -
v_gene: TRBV6-1
j_gene: TRBJ2-3
CDR3nt: TGTGCCAGCAGTAAGGGACAGGGACGGAGCACAGATACGCAGTACTTT
CDR3aa: CASSKGQGRSTDTQYF

d_gene: TRBD2
abundance: few
v_gene: TRBV24-1
j_gene: TRBJ2-1
CDR3nt: TGTGCCACCAGTGATGCGAGACTAGCGGCTTACAATGAGCAGTTCTTC
CDR3aa: CATSDARLAAYNEQFF

d_gene: -
abundance: -
v_gene: TRBV5-1
j_gene: TRBJ2-3
CDR3nt: TGCGCCAGCAGCTTGGCCTCGTCCGATACGCAGTATTTT
CDR3aa: CASSLASSDTQYF

d_gene: -
abundance: few
v_gene: TRBV6-2/TRBV6-3
j_gene: TRBJ2-7
CDR3nt: TGTGCCAGCAGGCCCCGGACCTCCTACGAGCAGTACTTC
CDR3aa: CASRPRTSYEQYF

d_gene: -
abundance: -
v_gene: TRBV4-2
j_gene: TRBJ1-2
CDR3nt: TGTGCCAGCAGCCAACCAGTCGGGGTTTTCGGTGGCTACACCTTC
CDR3aa: CASSQPVGVFGGYTF

d_gene: TRBD1
abundance: few
v_gene: TRBV28
j_gene: TRBJ2-7
CDR3nt: TGTGCCAGCAGTCCCCCGACAGGGCTCTCCTACGAGCAGTACTTC
CDR3aa: CASSPPTGLSYEQYF

d_gene: -
abundance: few
v_gene: TRBV6-1
j_gene: TRBJ1-2
CDR3nt: TGTGCCAGCAGTGATCCCGGATTGGGGGATGGCTACACCTTC
CDR3aa: CASSDPGLGDGYTF

d_gene: -
abundance: few
v_gene: TRBV24-1
j_gene: TRBJ2-2
CDR3nt: TGCGCCACCATGGGCGGGTTCTTGAACACCGGGGAGCTGTTTTTT
CDR3aa: CATMGGFLNTGELFF

d_gene: -
abundance: many
v_gene: TRBV5-6
j_gene: TRBJ2-7
CDR3nt: TGTGCCAGCAGCTTGGGGGGCATTGGGTCATACGAGCAGTACTTC
CDR3aa: CASSLGGIGSYEQYF

d_gene: -
abundance: few
v_gene: TRBV19
j_gene: TRBJ1-5
CDR3nt: TGTGCCAGTAGTCCCGGCAGGGTTCGCAATCAGCCCCAGCATTTT
CDR3aa: CASSPGRVRNQPQHF

d_gene: TRBD1
abundance: -
v_gene: TRBV11-2
j_gene: TRBJ1-1
CDR3nt: TGTGCCAGCAGCTTAGAGCCAGGGGGGTGGAACACTGAAGCTTTCTTT
CDR3aa: CASSLEPGGWNTEAFF

d_gene: TRBD1
abundance: -
v_gene: TRBV28
j_gene: TRBJ2-1
CDR3nt: TGTGCCAGCAGGAGTTTGACCTATTCAGGGGGCGCTGAGCAGTTCTTC
CDR3aa: CASRSLTYSGGAEQFF

d_gene: -
abundance: -
v_gene: TRBV20-1
j_gene: TRBJ2-3
CDR3nt: TGCAGTGCTAGAGGTTCTCAAGGGGCGCAGTATTTT
CDR3aa: CSARGSQGAQYF

d_gene: -
abundance: -
v_gene: TRBV25-1
j_gene: TRBJ2-3
CDR3nt: TGTGCCAGCGGTGATACGTACTCGGAGGCGCAGTATTTT
CDR3aa: CASGDTYSEAQYF

d_gene: -
abundance: few
v_gene: TRBV28
j_gene: TRBJ2-7
CDR3nt: TGTGCCAGCAGTACACAGGGTTCCTACGAGCAGTACTTC
CDR3aa: CASSTQGSYEQYF

d_gene: TRBD2
abundance: few
v_gene: TRBV18
j_gene: TRBJ2-1
CDR3nt: TGTGCCAGCTCTTTACTAGCGGGTCCCGGCGATGAGCAGTTCTTC
CDR3aa: CASSLLAGPGDEQFF

d_gene: TRBD1
abundance: -
v_gene: TRBV7-2
j_gene: TRBJ1-2
CDR3nt: TGTGCCAGCAGCTTCGGGACAGGGGCTAACTATGGCTACACCTTC
CDR3aa: CASSFGTGANYGYTF

d_gene: TRBD1
abundance: few
v_gene: TRBV27
j_gene: TRBJ2-1
CDR3nt: TGTGCCAGCAACCTTCCCGGGACAGGTAAAGGTGGTGAGCAGTTCTTC
CDR3aa: CASNLPGTGKGGEQFF

d_gene: TRBD2
abundance: -
v_gene: TRBV11-2
j_gene: TRBJ2-2
CDR3nt: TGTGCCAGCAGCTTATGGACTAGCGGGAACACCGGGGAGCTGTTTTTT
CDR3aa: CASSLWTSGNTGELFF

d_gene: TRBD1
abundance: many
v_gene: TRBV7-2
j_gene: TRBJ2-7
CDR3nt: TGTGCCAGCAGCCGGGGACAGGGGGCCCATGAGCAGTACTTC
CDR3aa: CASSRGQGAHEQYF

d_gene: TRBD2
abundance: -
v_gene: TRBV24-1
j_gene: TRBJ2-3
CDR3nt: TGTGCCACCAGTCAAGAAGCGGGAGTGACAGATACGCAGTATTTT
CDR3aa: CATSQEAGVTDTQYF

d_gene: -
abundance: -
v_gene: TRBV6-2/TRBV6-3
j_gene: TRBJ1-2
CDR3nt: TGTGCCAGCAGTTGGGCCGGCAGGGGCGACTATGGCTACACCTTC
CDR3aa: CASSWAGRGDYGYTF

d_gene: -
abundance: few
v_gene: TRBV6-2/TRBV6-3
j_gene: TRBJ2-1
CDR3nt: TGTGCCAGCAGTCCGGGACAATTGCAACCGTTGGGGTTCTTC
CDR3aa: CASSPGQLQPLGFF

d_gene: -
abundance: -
v_gene: TRBV11-2
j_gene: TRBJ2-3
CDR3nt: TGTGCCAGCAGCCGAATCCCAGATACGCAGTATTTT
CDR3aa: CASSRIPDTQYF